The 11 T cell receptor beta chains in this list originate from one sample, sequenced in a study of OX40 agonist ivuxolimab in advanced cancers. Libraries were prepared by immunoSEQ multiplex PCR; TCRdb keeps only in-frame clonotypes and omits some of them. The sample consists of 90,000 to 100,000 clones, 70% to 90% of them appearing once. Source: CD4+ or CD8+ T cells sorted from blood, taken in a trial of the OX40 agonist ivuxolimab. These receptors were obtained from an adult with an advanced solid tumor such as melanoma, head and neck, liver or kidney cancer.

V is TRBV6-6 and J is TRBJ2-5, with D tentatively TRBD2 (6 bases). CDR1 and CDR2 from the germline V gene are MNHNY and SVGAGI (reference sequence). The CDR3 spans 14 residues. Trimming pared 6 bases from V and 3 bases from J, leaving 14 bases between. The CDR3 DNA follows: TGTGCCAGCAGAGGCCGGGACTTTGAAGAGACCCAGTACTTC. Translating gives CASRGRDFEETQYF.

The chain has TRBV29-1 and TRBJ2-4; 9 positions match TRBD1. The V gene end was trimmed by 5 bases and the J gene end by 2 bases; junction bases not matched to a gene: 7. This CDR3 is 15 amino acids long. The germline V gene has CDR1 SQVTM and CDR2 ANQGSEA. The CDR3 DNA reads as TGCAGCGTTAAGGGACAGGGTGATTCCAAAAACATTCAGTACTTC. Its translation is CSVKGQGDSKNIQYF.

Regarding this clone: Other DNA sequences in the same sample also yield this CDR3. J is TRBJ1-2 and V is TRBV28; D unclear. The CDR3 loop spans 13 amino acids. Trimming removed 3 bases at V and 0 bases at J, with 5 bases between. Germline assignment: CDR1 MDHEN and CDR2 SYDVKM. CDR3 loop: CASSLAANYGYTF. The CDR3 coding sequence is TGTGCCAGCAGTTTGGCGGCTAACTATGGCTACACCTTC.

The table lists this clone with a few counts. The rearrangement joins TRBV7-9 to TRBJ1-3; tentative D call: TRBD1 (5 bases). The CDR3 totals 15 residues. V lost 5 bases and J lost 4, with 15 bases in between. Germline values: CDR1 SEHNR, CDR2 FQNEAQ (reference sequence). CDR3 protein: CASSPGDAAGNTIYF. CDR3 DNA: TGTGCCAGCAGCCCCGGGGACGCCGCGGGAAACACCATATATTTT.

CDR3 amino acids: CASSIMSFDTQYF. In DNA, the CDR3 is TGTGCCAGTAGTATCATGAGCTTCGATACGCAGTATTTT. The chain couples TRBV19 to TRBJ2-3; no reliable D call. With 3 bases removed from V and 6 bases from J, the gap between germline ends came to 10 bases. From germline, CDR1 is LNHDA and CDR2 SQIVND (reference sequence). The CDR3 runs to 13 residues.

This chain uses TRBV18 with TRBJ2-7, with D uncertain. Trimming took off 0 bases at V and 7 bases at J, with 13 bases between the two ends. The CDR3 extends over 14 amino acids. The V gene's germline CDR1 is KGHSH and CDR2 LQKENI. The CDR3 coding sequence is TGTGCCAGCTCACCACCAGTGCGGTGCGGAGAGCAGTACTTC. Translating it yields CASSPPVRCGEQYF.

This sequence joins TRBV28 and TRBJ2-3, with 7 bases aligning to TRBD2. CDR1 and CDR2 from the germline V gene are MDHEN and SYDVKM. This CDR3 spans 16 amino acids. The V segment lost 8 bases and the J segment 5 bases; nucleotides outside the gene matches: 16. CDR3 in amino acids: CASSLSLTSSLDTQYF. Written as DNA, the CDR3 is TGTGCCAGCTCCCTCTCGTTGACTAGCTCGCTAGATACGCAGTATTTT.

The rearrangement links TRBV19 to TRBJ2-1; D call uncertain. The germline gives CDR1 LNHDA, CDR2 SQIVND (reference sequence). V gave up 3 bases and J gave up 3 bases, with 12 bases separating them. The CDR3 sequence is 15 residues long. CDR3 coding DNA: TGTGCCAGTAGTATTTCTCTATCCCACTACAATGAGCAGTTCTTC. Translated: CASSISLSHYNEQFF.

V and J are TRBV14 and TRBJ2-2; 8 nucleotides match TRBD2. CDR1 is SGHDN, CDR2 FVKESK, per germline. V gave up 2 bases and J gave up 8 bases; unmatched junction bases: 10. This CDR3 is built from 16 residues. The CDR3 loop is CASSQRGRMVEGELFF. The CDR3, as DNA: TGTGCCAGCAGCCAACGCGGGAGGATGGTTGAGGGGGAGCTGTTTTTT.

The rearrangement links TRBV18 to TRBJ1-4; D remains unclear. The CDR3 is made up of 14 amino acids. Germline CDR1 is KGHSH and CDR2 is LQKENI. V was clipped by 3 bases and J by 8 bases, with 13 bases between them. For the CDR3, the DNA is TGTGCCAGCTCACCGGGCGCCGGCTACGAAAAACTGTTTTTT. Its protein is CASSPGAGYEKLFF.

The chain is built from TRBV7-6 and TRBJ2-3, with TRBD1 identical over 9 bases. CDR1 and CDR2 from the germline V gene are SGHVS and FNYEAQ. The CDR3 consists of 16 residues. V was clipped by 3 bases and J by 2 bases; unmatched bases: 6. DNA for the CDR3: TGTGCCAGCAGCTTCGGGACAGGGACTTACACAGATACGCAGTATTTT. It specifies CASSFGTGTYTDTQYF.